Shown below are 15 T cell receptor beta chains from a single sample sequenced in a study of blood T cell repertoires in COVID-19. The assay was immunoSEQ multiplex PCR, and TCRdb's table has in-frame clones only and misses some. The sample consists of under 250,000 clones, roughly 90% of them appearing once. Sequencing input: peripheral blood. The receptors come from a woman in her sixties with acute or convalescent COVID-19.

This chain connects TRBV29-1 to TRBJ2-1; TRBD2 matches 9 bases. Per germline, CDR1 SQVTM and CDR2 ANQGSEA. V was pared by 4 bases and J by 5 bases, with 6 bases of the junction left unmatched. The CDR3 covers 14 residues. The CDR3 reads CSVGLAGLNNEQFF. In DNA form, the CDR3 reads TGCAGCGTTGGCCTAGCGGGACTAAACAATGAGCAGTTCTTC.

This clone was detected a few times. The chain joins TRBV4-2 to TRBJ2-5, with a weak D call TRBD1 (6 bases). V was trimmed by 2 bases and J by 5 bases, leaving 9 bases between them. Per the germline V gene, CDR1 is LGHNA and CDR2 is YNFKEQ. The CDR3 has 13 residues. The CDR3 nucleotides read TGTGCCAGCAGCCAAACCAGGGGTGAGACCCAGTACTTC. It codes for CASSQTRGETQYF.

The chain couples TRBV28 to TRBJ1-1; D is perhaps TRBD1 (5 bases). The CDR3 loop spans 16 amino acids. V lost 7 bases, J lost 0 bases, and 18 bases lay in between. In germline, CDR1 is MDHEN, CDR2 SYDVKM. The CDR3 reads CASNQVPGLMNTEAFF. CDR3 sequence (DNA): TGTGCCAGCAACCAAGTGCCAGGGCTGATGAACACTGAAGCTTTCTTT.

The genes are TRBV4-3 and TRBJ1-3; no firm D call. The V gene lost 4 bases and the J gene lost 0 bases, with 13 bases spanning the gap. The CDR3 is 16 amino acids. The V gene's germline CDR1 is LGHNA and CDR2 YSLEER. The CDR3 bases are TGCGCCAGCAGCCCCTCGGGAGTCTCCTCTGGAAACACCATATATTTT. This codes for CASSPSGVSSGNTIYF.

V gene TRBV18 combines with J gene TRBJ2-5; 8 bases align to TRBD1. The CDR3 extends over 13 amino acids. Germline V CDR1 and CDR2: KGHSH, LQKENI. Unmatched junction bases numbered 2, after V lost 6 bases and J lost 2 bases. CDR3: CASSWTGQETQYF. CDR3 nucleotides: TGTGCCAGCTCTTGGACAGGGCAAGAGACCCAGTACTTC. The entire variable domain, with the rest obtained from reference TRBV18 and TRBJ2-5, is as follows: NAGVMQNPRHLVRRRGQEARLRCSPMKGHSHVYWYRQLPEEGLKFMVYLQKENIIDESGMPKERFSAEFPKEGPSILRIQQVVRGDSAAYFCASSWTGQETQYFGPGTRLLVL.

To note about this clone: At the DNA level, this CDR3 is encoded by other sequences in the same sample as well. The V call is TRBV4-1, the J call TRBJ1-1, with D possibly TRBD1 on 6 matching bases. Germline lookup yields CDR1 MGHRA and CDR2 YSYEKL. The CDR3 is 14 residues long. V dropped 3 bases and J dropped 0 bases, with 8 bases sitting between them. This chain's CDR3 is CASSQGHLNTEAFF. The CDR3 DNA sequence: TGCGCCAGCAGCCAGGGACACTTGAACACTGAAGCTTTCTTT.

This clone was counted once. This CDR3 reads CASSWRAGTNEKLFF. The CDR3 coding sequence is TGTGCCAGCAGCTGGAGGGCCGGGACTAATGAAAAACTGTTTTTT. The V gene is TRBV5-8, the J gene TRBJ1-4; D remains ambiguous. Trimming stripped 3 bases from V and 2 bases from J, with 11 bases between. The germline gives CDR1 SGHTS, CDR2 YDEGEE. CDR3 length equals 15 residues.

The rearrangement uses TRBV19 and TRBJ1-3; D remains unclear. The CDR3 runs to 14 residues. Trimming pared 6 bases from V and 0 bases from J, leaving 9 bases between. Germline V CDR1 and CDR2: LNHDA, SQIVND (reference sequence). The CDR3 DNA reads TGTGCCAGTAGGGGCCCGAGCTCTGGAAACACCATATATTTT. This encodes CASRGPSSGNTIYF.

The rearrangement joins TRBV2 to TRBJ2-5; D not certain. The CDR3 covers 11 residues. From germline, CDR1 is SNHLY and CDR2 FYNNEI. V lost 6 bases and J lost 1, with 3 bases in between. In DNA form, the CDR3 reads TGTGCCAGCAGACTCCAAGAGACCCAGTACTTC. Its translation: CASRLQETQYF. The full variable domain, completed using reference TRBV2 and TRBJ2-5, is EPEVTQTPSHQVTQMGQEVILRCVPISNHLYFYWYRQILGQKVEFLVSFYNNEISEKSEIFDDQFSVERPDGSNFTLKIRSTKLEDSAMYFCASRLQETQYFGPGTRLLVL.

Turning to this clone: Other DNA sequences from this sample encode an identical CDR3 as well. The rearrangement joins TRBV5-1 to TRBJ1-2, with 9 bases aligning to TRBD1. Germline V lookup: CDR1 SGHRS, CDR2 YFSETQ. Losses at the gene ends were 3 bases for V and 2 bases for J; bases not matched to a gene: 2. The CDR3 runs to 14 residues. The CDR3 nucleotides read TGCGCCAGCAGCTCAGGGACAGGGAACTATGGCTACACCTTC. This sequence encodes CASSSGTGNYGYTF.

The CDR3 coding sequence is TGTGCCACTTCGGAGGGGTTCCACGAGCAGTACTTC. It yields the protein CATSEGFHEQYF. V usage is TRBV6-5 and J usage is TRBJ2-7; TRBD2 is a possible D gene (6 bases). Germline assignment: CDR1 MNHEY and CDR2 SVGAGI. CDR3 length equals 12 residues. Trimming removed 10 bases at V and 5 bases at J, with 15 bases between.

This sequence joins TRBV2 and TRBJ1-2; no clear D gene. Trimming shortened V by 0 bases and J by 8 bases, and 10 bases separated the two germline ends. Looked up from germline, CDR1 is SNHLY and CDR2 is FYNNEI. CDR3 length: 13 amino acids. As DNA, the CDR3 is TGTGCCAGCAGTGAAGCGCGGCCCGGGGGCTACACCTTC. Translating it yields CASSEARPGGYTF.

The V and J genes are TRBV30 and TRBJ2-3; D perhaps matches TRBD2 (6 bases). V was cut by 2 bases and J by 3 bases, with 15 bases left in between. Per the germline V gene, CDR1 is GTSNPN and CDR2 is SVGIG (reference sequence). The CDR3 extends over 15 amino acids. This CDR3 is CAWSRSGAGTDTQYF. The CDR3 nucleotides are TGTGCCTGGAGTAGGTCGGGAGCCGGTACAGATACGCAGTATTTT.

The chain has TRBV10-2 and TRBJ2-3, with 12 nucleotides matching TRBD2. The CDR3 covers 18 residues. Germline V lookup: CDR1 WSHSY, CDR2 SAAADI. The J segment lost 0 bases and the V segment lost 8 bases, leaving 12 bases of the junction unmatched. CDR3 nucleotides: TGCGCCAGCCGTGCCGGACTAGCGGGGAGATCTAGCACAGATACGCAGTATTTT. The encoded protein is CASRAGLAGRSSTDTQYF.

In its sample, this clone was seen once. V and J are TRBV18 and TRBJ2-1; 7 nucleotides match TRBD2. This CDR3 has 11 amino acids. Germline V lookup: CDR1 KGHSH, CDR2 LQKENI. Unmatched junction bases numbered 2, after V lost 2 bases and J lost 13 bases. CDR3 DNA sequence: TGTGCCAGCTCACCAGGGGGGGGTCAGTTCTTC. It yields the protein CASSPGGGQFF.